This is a list of T cell receptor beta chains from one sample in a study of shared clonotypes between healthy human individuals. Produced via immunoSEQ multiplex PCR; TCRdb's table is partial and in-frame only. The table has nearly 1 million clones, about 80% seen once; the top ten hold approximately 1.5%. The specimen sequenced was memory CD4+ T cells sorted from blood. The receptors shown here come from a man younger than 30 in good health. The CDR3 runs from the conserved cysteine through the conserved F or W. A D gene is named only where the DNA matches it firmly. Expanded clones get a size class; other rows say once, few or many, or leave the size out.

j_gene | v_gene | abundance | d_gene | CDR3aa | CDR3nt
TRBJ1-1 | TRBV6-6 | - | - | CASSYSRDSAEAFF | TGTGCCAGCAGTTACTCGAGGGATAGTGCTGAAGCTTTCTTT
TRBJ2-7 | TRBV2 | - | - | CASNNDRYEQYF | TGTGCCAGCAATAACGACAGGTACGAGCAGTACTTC
TRBJ1-6 | TRBV6-5 | - | - | CASSSKGGVFSPLHF | TGTGCCAGCAGTTCCAAGGGTGGGGTATTCTCACCCCTCCACTTT
TRBJ1-3 | TRBV7-8 | - | - | CASSSTWGPGNTIYF | TGTGCCAGCAGCTCGACGTGGGGGCCAGGAAACACCATATATTTT
TRBJ2-7 | TRBV2 | - | TRBD1 | CASSSPGTANYEQYF | TGTGCCAGCAGTTCCCCCGGGACAGCGAATTACGAGCAGTACTTC
TRBJ2-3 | TRBV4-3 | - | - | CASSQITGVGRDTQYF | TGCGCCAGCAGCCAAATAACGGGAGTCGGGAGAGATACGCAGTATTTT
TRBJ1-2 | TRBV15 | - | TRBD1 | CATSRGQGANYGYTF | TGTGCCACCAGCAGAGGACAGGGAGCTAACTATGGCTACACCTTC
TRBJ2-5 | TRBV7-2 | - | - | CASSNRETQYF | TGTGCCAGCAGCAATCGAGAGACCCAGTACTTC
TRBJ2-2 | TRBV5-8 | once | TRBD1 | CASSFDRGSTGELFF | TGTGCCAGCAGCTTCGACAGGGGGAGCACCGGGGAGCTGTTTTTT
TRBJ2-3 | TRBV5-5 | - | - | CASTVGLGIQVDTQYF | TGTGCCAGCACAGTGGGTTTGGGTATCCAGGTAGATACGCAGTATTTT
TRBJ1-2 | TRBV6-5 | - | TRBD1 | CASSTDRISGYTF | TGTGCCAGCAGTACGGACAGGATAAGTGGCTACACCTTC
TRBJ2-3 | TRBV7-9 | - | - | CASSSAFRAVHTDTQYF | TGTGCCAGCAGCTCCGCTTTCAGAGCGGTTCACACAGATACGCAGTATTTT
TRBJ1-5 | TRBV10-2 | - | - | CASSPTVSNQPQHF | TGCGCCAGCAGCCCGACAGTTAGCAATCAGCCCCAGCATTTT
TRBJ1-1 | TRBV11-2 | - | - | CASSLTGGMNTEAFF | TGTGCCAGCAGCTTAACAGGTGGCATGAACACTGAAGCTTTCTTT
TRBJ1-1 | TRBV2 | few | TRBD1 | CASSQGANSEAFF | TGTGCCAGCAGTCAGGGGGCTAATTCTGAAGCTTTCTTT
TRBJ2-3 | TRBV4-1 | few | - | CASSLTGLIDPTQYF | TGCGCCAGCAGCCTCACCGGCCTGATTGACCCAACGCAGTATTTT
TRBJ2-7 | TRBV30 | - | - | CAWSVPKGKQYF | TGTGCCTGGAGTGTACCTAAGGGTAAGCAGTACTTC
TRBJ2-5 | TRBV7-7 | - | TRBD2 | CASSWGTSGGQETQYF | TGTGCTAGCAGCTGGGGGACTAGCGGGGGACAAGAGACCCAGTACTTC
TRBJ2-2 | TRBV2 | - | - | CASSILGYPNTGELFF | TGTGCCAGCAGTATTCTGGGTTACCCTAACACCGGGGAGCTGTTTTTT
TRBJ2-7 | TRBV6-4 | - | TRBD1 | CASAEGQGPYF | TGTGCCAGCGCTGAGGGACAGGGTCCATACTTC
TRBJ1-2 | TRBV4-1 | - | - | CASSLSDTLYGYTF | TGCGCCAGCAGCCTATCGGACACGCTCTATGGCTACACCTTC
TRBJ1-5 | TRBV28 | few | - | CASSWTSQPQHF | TGTGCCAGCAGTTGGACATCCCAGCCCCAGCATTTT
TRBJ1-6 | TRBV6-5 | - | - | CASSYGKSASPLHF | TGTGCCAGCAGTTACGGGAAGAGCGCTTCACCCCTCCACTTT
TRBJ2-5 | TRBV9 | - | TRBD2 | CASSPGTSPTKETQYF | TGTGCCAGCAGCCCCGGGACTAGCCCGACCAAAGAGACCCAGTACTTC
TRBJ1-2 | TRBV6-5 | many | - | CASSYLGGSGYTF | TGTGCCAGCAGTTACCTGGGGGGCTCTGGCTACACCTTC
TRBJ1-1 | TRBV4-1 | once | - | CASSQAGMNTEAFF | TGCGCCAGCAGCCAAGCGGGGATGAACACTGAAGCTTTCTTT
TRBJ1-2 | TRBV2 | once | - | CASSEQGFANYGYTF | TGTGCCAGCAGTGAACAGGGGTTCGCTAACTATGGCTACACCTTC
TRBJ1-2 | TRBV6-1 | - | TRBD1 | CASRQGQGSNGYTF | TGTGCCAGCAGGCAAGGACAGGGGTCGAATGGCTACACCTTC
TRBJ1-3 | TRBV29-1 | - | - | CSVGTGTAGNTIYF | TGCAGCGTTGGTACCGGGACTGCTGGAAACACCATATATTTT
TRBJ2-6 | TRBV7-5 | - | - | CARSRGRSGANVLTF | TGTGCCAGAAGCCGAGGTCGCTCTGGGGCCAACGTCCTGACTTTC
TRBJ2-3 | TRBV5-1 | - | - | CASRDGDPQIDTQYF | TGCGCCAGCAGAGACGGGGACCCCCAAATAGATACGCAGTATTTT
TRBJ1-5 | TRBV25-1 | few | - | CASSETGLGQPQHF | TGTGCCAGCAGTGAGACAGGTTTGGGTCAGCCCCAGCATTTT